These T cell receptor beta chains were read from a single sample in a study of shared clonotypes between healthy human individuals. Libraries were prepared by immunoSEQ multiplex PCR; TCRdb keeps only in-frame clonotypes and omits some of them. The repertoire holds about a million clones, with approximately 80% as singletons. Specimen: memory CD4+ T cells from PBMCs. The receptors originated from a young man in good health. Some clones in this sample may be carry-over from other donors' samples. CDR3s include the opening cysteine and the closing phenylalanine or tryptophan. The D gene is left open where the match is weak. A row's size may be missing; if present it is once, few, many or a size class.

d_gene	v_gene	abundance	j_gene	CDR3aa	CDR3nt
.	TRBV11-2	.	TRBJ2-7	CASSLGATGYEQYF	TGTGCCAGCAGCTTAGGGGCAACAGGCTACGAGCAGTACTTC
.	TRBV9	.	TRBJ2-5	CASSVGGLWRETQYF	TGTGCCAGCAGCGTAGGTGGGTTATGGCGAGAGACCCAGTACTTC
.	TRBV7-3	.	TRBJ1-1	CASSLEGGLMNTEAFF	TGTGCCAGCAGCTTAGAGGGGGGGCTCATGAACACTGAAGCTTTCTTT
.	TRBV6-1	.	TRBJ1-5	CASSARTPGGNQPQHF	TGTGCCAGCAGTGCAAGGACACCTGGAGGTAATCAGCCCCAGCATTTT
.	TRBV20-1	few	TRBJ2-3	CSVGTDTQYF	TGCAGTGTTGGTACAGATACGCAGTATTTT
TRBD1	TRBV2	.	TRBJ2-7	CASSYDRGGEQYF	TGTGCCAGCAGTTACGACAGGGGAGGCGAGCAGTACTTC
.	TRBV11-3	.	TRBJ2-3	CASSLEGQFTDTQYF	TGTGCCAGCAGCTTAGAGGGGCAGTTCACAGATACGCAGTATTTT
.	TRBV7-9	.	TRBJ2-5	CASSSQNLQETQYF	TGTGCCAGCAGCTCGCAGAATCTCCAAGAGACCCAGTACTTC
.	TRBV5-4	once	TRBJ2-5	CASSLAGRKETQYF	TGTGCCAGCAGCTTGGCAGGGCGGAAAGAGACCCAGTACTTC
.	TRBV7-9	.	TRBJ2-1	CASNKGLGEQFF	TGTGCCAGCAACAAGGGGCTCGGGGAGCAGTTCTTC
.	TRBV9	few	TRBJ1-1	CASSGRTDHTEAFF	TGTGCCAGCAGCGGCAGGACAGACCACACTGAAGCTTTCTTT
.	TRBV30	.	TRBJ2-1	CAWSPTLSEQFF	TGTGCCTGGAGTCCCACTTTAAGTGAGCAGTTCTTC
.	TRBV6-6	few	TRBJ1-1	CASSDQVAGFTEAFF	TGTGCCAGCAGTGACCAGGTGGCTGGGTTCACTGAAGCTTTCTTT
.	TRBV2	.	TRBJ2-5	CASSEAPGEGTQYF	TGTGCCAGCAGTGAAGCGCCCGGTGAAGGGACCCAGTACTTC
TRBD2	TRBV15	.	TRBJ2-2	CATSRVSGRVPGELFF	TGTGCCACCAGCAGAGTTAGCGGGAGGGTTCCCGGGGAGCTGTTTTTT
.	TRBV5-1	.	TRBJ1-1	CASSSSTGSNTEAFF	TGCGCCAGCAGCTCATCGACAGGATCGAACACTGAAGCTTTCTTT
TRBD1	TRBV5-1	.	TRBJ2-6	CASSLEGAKSSGANVLTF	TGCGCCAGCAGCTTGGAGGGGGCGAAGAGCTCTGGGGCCAACGTCCTGACTTTC
.	TRBV5-1	.	TRBJ1-5	CASSLDGDSNQPQHF	TGCGCCAGCAGCTTGGATGGGGATAGCAATCAGCCCCAGCATTTT
TRBD2	TRBV14	.	TRBJ2-7	CASSQGASGTSYEQYF	TGTGCCAGCAGCCAAGGGGCTAGCGGGACTTCCTACGAGCAGTACTTC
.	TRBV2	.	TRBJ2-3	CASSGPGLSTDTQYF	TGTGCCAGCAGCGGCCCAGGACTAAGCACAGATACGCAGTATTTT
.	TRBV5-8	.	TRBJ2-7	CASSLEAPSYEQYF	TGTGCCAGCAGCTTGGAAGCGCCCTCCTACGAGCAGTACTTC
.	TRBV7-2	.	TRBJ2-2	CASSSRGGELFF	TGTGCCAGCAGCAGCAGGGGCGGGGAGCTGTTTTTT
TRBD2	TRBV6-5	few	TRBJ2-7	CASSASGSYEQYF	TGTGCCAGCAGCGCTAGCGGATCGTACGAGCAGTACTTC
TRBD2	TRBV19	.	TRBJ2-2	CASKRTSGNTGELFF	TGTGCCAGTAAACGGACTAGCGGGAACACCGGGGAGCTGTTTTTT
.	TRBV5-1	.	TRBJ2-3	CASSLTGDIPDTQYF	TGCGCCAGCAGCCTCACAGGAGATATCCCAGATACGCAGTATTTT
.	TRBV6-1	many	TRBJ1-2	CASSTEGGGYGYTF	TGTGCCAGCAGTACGGAGGGAGGGGGCTATGGCTACACCTTC
TRBD1	TRBV9	.	TRBJ2-1	CASSVTGDSYNEQFF	TGTGCCAGCAGCGTAACTGGGGACAGCTACAATGAGCAGTTCTTC
.	TRBV29-1	.	TRBJ1-2	CSVVSIYGYTF	TGCAGCGTTGTTTCCATCTATGGCTACACCTTC